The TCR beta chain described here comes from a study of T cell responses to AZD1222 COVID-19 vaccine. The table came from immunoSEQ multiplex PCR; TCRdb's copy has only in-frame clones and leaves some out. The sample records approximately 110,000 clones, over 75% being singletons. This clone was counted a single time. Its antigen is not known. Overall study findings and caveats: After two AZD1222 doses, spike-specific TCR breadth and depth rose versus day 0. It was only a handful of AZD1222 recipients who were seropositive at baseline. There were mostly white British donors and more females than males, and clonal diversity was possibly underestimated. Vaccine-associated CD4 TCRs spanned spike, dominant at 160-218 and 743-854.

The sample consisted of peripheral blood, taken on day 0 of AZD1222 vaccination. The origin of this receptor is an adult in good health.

The CDR3 DNA reads TGTGCCAGCAGTGATTTTGGATGGGATCAGCCCCAGCATTTT. Encoded protein: CASSDFGWDQPQHF. V usage is TRBV6-1 and J usage is TRBJ1-5; D is unresolved. The V gene's germline CDR1 is MNHNS and CDR2 SASEGT. V was clipped by 3 bases and J by 5 bases, with 11 bases between them. CDR3 length: 14 amino acids.